Listed here are 23 T cell receptor beta chains from one sample, sequenced in a study of glioma-infiltrating T cells. The iRepertoire nested amplicon-rescue multiplex PCR amplified TCR alpha and beta CDR3s from RNA. From the multiplex PCR reads, TCRdb called clonotypes with MiXCR, one entry per CDR3 protein. Found here are about 380,000 distinct CDR3 sequences, 41% of them singletons; the top ten hold around 13%. Sequenced input: glioma tissue, nonneoplastic brain tissue, or PBMCs (not recorded which). These TCRs come from a human donor with low-grade glioma or glioblastoma, undergoing nonglioma brain surgery, or in good health (not recorded which).

This clonotype was counted between two and nine times. This rearrangement joins TRBV7-2 to TRBJ2-7; D gene ambiguous. V lost 5 bases and J lost 0, with 11 bases in between. Germline assignment: CDR1 SGHTA and CDR2 FQGNSA. The CDR3 is made up of 14 amino acids. The CDR3 region has the DNA TGTGCCAGCAGCCTAGGAGACTTCTCCTACGAGCAGTACTTC. Translating gives CASSLGDFSYEQYF.

In the case of this clonotype: Just one base apart from a much larger clone, this may be a read error. This rearrangement joins TRBV25-1 to TRBJ1-5, with 11 bases lining up with TRBD1. The CDR3 is made up of 14 amino acids. Germline values: CDR1 MGHDK, CDR2 SYGVNS. The CDR3 region is CTSSGQGAAQPQHF. CDR3 DNA sequence: TGTACCAGCAGTGGACAGGGGGCCGCTCAGCCCCAGCATTTT.

This clonotype showed up just a few times. The J gene is TRBJ1-2, the V gene TRBV10-3; D call uncertain. CDR3 length equals 12 residues. Per germline, CDR1 ENHRY and CDR2 SYGVKD. Trimming took 3 bases from V and 2 from J, leaving 4 bases between them. The CDR3 sequence is CAISEQNYGYTF. Written as DNA, the CDR3 is TGTGCCATCAGTGAACAGAACTATGGCTACACCTTC.

This clonotype has a count of ten or more. The chain uses TRBV18 and TRBJ2-1; D unclear. The CDR3 length is 12 residues. CDR1 is KGHSH, CDR2 LQKENI, per germline. With 4 bases removed from V and 7 bases from J, the gap between germline ends came to 8 bases. The CDR3 nucleotides read TGTGCCAGCTCACTGGGGAAGAATGAGCAGTTCTTC. Its translation: CASSLGKNEQFF.

This clonotype came up a few times. The rearrangement links TRBV29-1 to TRBJ2-1; 9 positions agree with TRBD1. The CDR3 loop spans 15 amino acids. V lost 1 base and J lost 7; bases outside the gene matches: 8. The germline gives CDR1 SQVTM, CDR2 ANQGSEA. The CDR3 nucleotides read TGCAGCGTTGAAGTGCGGACAGGGGCTTGGAATGAGCAGTTCTTC. This encodes CSVEVRTGAWNEQFF.

Only a few counts were recorded for this clonotype. The chain is built from TRBV5-1 and TRBJ2-1, with 8 bases lining up with TRBD2. The CDR3 is made up of 15 amino acids. The trim removed 0 bases at V and 6 bases at J, leaving 5 bases unmatched. CDR1 SGHRS and CDR2 YFSETQ come from the germline V gene. In nucleotides, the CDR3 is TGCGCCAGCAGCTTGGAAGCGGGAGTGTTCAATGAGCAGTTCTTC. It translates to CASSLEAGVFNEQFF.

This clonotype has ten or more counts. This rearrangement joins TRBV28 to TRBJ2-5; D uncertain. This CDR3 spans 12 amino acids. CDR1 MDHEN and CDR2 SYDVKM come from the germline V gene. Trimming pared 1 base from V and 4 bases from J, leaving 4 bases between. The chain's CDR3 is CASSLYRETQYF. DNA of the CDR3: TGTGCCAGCAGTTTATATCGAGAGACCCAGTACTTC.

This chain uses TRBV10-3 with TRBJ2-2, with TRBD2 matching 9 bases. Trimming cost V 6 bases and J 5 bases; bases outside gene matches: 7. Germline values: CDR1 ENHRY, CDR2 SYGVKD. CDR3 length: 15 residues. CDR3 sequence: CAISPLAGRTGELFF. CDR3 sequence (DNA): TGTGCCATCAGCCCTCTAGCGGGACGAACCGGGGAGCTGTTTTTT.

The CDR3 here is CASSLGYSNYGYTF. As DNA, the CDR3 is TGTGCCAGCAGTCTCGGTTACAGTAACTATGGCTACACCTTC. This chain joins TRBV28 and TRBJ1-2; D call uncertain. Germline assignment: CDR1 MDHEN and CDR2 SYDVKM. The CDR3 has 14 amino acids. The V end lost 5 bases, the J end lost 1 base, and 11 bases lay between the germline ends.

This clonotype was found once. The germline gene is not matched at one end of the junction; a read error may be the cause. The gene calls are TRBV18 and TRBJ2-1; 8 nucleotides match TRBD1. The CDR3 extends over 17 amino acids. Looked up from germline, CDR1 is KGHSH and CDR2 is LQKENI. The CDR3 loop reads CASSSPPGQVFYNKQFF. The CDR3 DNA is TGTGCCAGCAGCTCTCCCCCGGGACAGGTTTTTTACAATAAGCAGTTCTTC.

The V gene is TRBV19, the J gene TRBJ1-1; 9 positions agree with TRBD1. Germline values: CDR1 LNHDA, CDR2 SQIVND (reference sequence). CDR3 size: 15 residues. V was clipped by 7 bases and J by 2 bases; unmatched bases: 8. CDR3 amino acids: CASNRGGQGNTEAFF. The CDR3 DNA sequence: TGTGCCAGTAATAGGGGGGGACAGGGCAACACTGAAGCTTTCTTT.

This chain joins TRBV20-1 and TRBJ1-4; D is unclear. The CDR3 extends over 14 amino acids. From germline, CDR1 is DFQATT and CDR2 SNEGSKA (reference sequence). V was shortened by 7 bases and J by 0 bases, with 12 bases between the two germline ends. Here the CDR3 DNA reads TGCAGTGTTGATGAAGGATCAACTAATGAAAAACTGTTTTTT. This codes for CSVDEGSTNEKLFF.

The V gene is TRBV4-1, the J gene TRBJ2-7, with TRBD2 identical over 8 bases. Unmatched junction bases numbered 14, after V lost 3 bases and J lost 4 bases. Germline V gene lookup returns CDR1 MGHRA and CDR2 YSYEKL. The CDR3 is 17 amino acids. In DNA form, the CDR3 reads TGCGCCAGCAGCCAGACGCCCTTGCGGGAGGCGGTGTACGAGCAGTACTTC. Translation: CASSQTPLREAVYEQYF.

The chain carries TRBV25-1 and TRBJ2-7; D is ambiguous. The V gene's germline CDR1 is MGHDK and CDR2 SYGVNS. Deletions cut 8 bases from V and 5 bases from J, with 22 bases between. This CDR3 contains 15 residues. CDR3 protein: CASSKLDQNPHEQYF. The CDR3 nucleotides are TGTGCCAGCTCAAAGTTAGACCAGAATCCCCACGAGCAGTACTTC.

This chain uses TRBV7-9 with TRBJ2-3; a weak D match, TRBD2 (6 bases). The CDR3 runs 14 residues. The germline V and J ends were trimmed by 7 bases and 4 bases, with 15 bases remaining between them. Per the germline V gene, CDR1 is SEHNR and CDR2 is FQNEAQ (reference sequence). CDR3 protein: CASTQGLRPDTQYF. CDR3 nucleotides: TGTGCCAGCACACAAGGACTACGCCCAGATACGCAGTATTTT.

The CDR3 coding sequence is TGTGCCATCAGTGAGCCTGACAGGGGGCCTGGCTACACCTTC. Protein: CAISEPDRGPGYTF. The chain combines TRBV10-3 with TRBJ1-2; 10 bases match TRBD1. CDR1 is ENHRY and CDR2 is SYGVKD in the germline V gene. V dropped 2 bases and J dropped 7; count of bases not matched to a gene: 4. The CDR3 contains 14 residues.

This chain uses TRBV7-6 with TRBJ1-5, with a weak D call TRBD1 (5 bases). The CDR3 has 18 residues. CDR1 and CDR2 from the germline V gene are SGHVS and FNYEAQ. V lost 5 bases and J lost 2, with 22 bases in between. This chain's CDR3 is CASSKGGGIGEGNQPQHF. The CDR3 coding sequence is TGTGCCAGCAGCAAAGGTGGTGGAATAGGGGAAGGCAATCAGCCCCAGCATTTT.

The chain combines TRBV20-1 with TRBJ2-4; either TRBD1 or TRBD2 may supply D (6 bases each). The CDR3 sequence is 11 residues long. With 3 bases removed from V and 8 bases from J, the gap between germline ends came to 8 bases. Germline lookup yields CDR1 DFQATT and CDR2 SNEGSKA (reference sequence). The chain's CDR3 is CSARRGDIQYF. The CDR3 nucleotides are TGCAGTGCTAGGAGGGGGGACATTCAGTACTTC.

This chain joins TRBV14 and TRBJ2-1; 7 bases fit TRBD1. This CDR3 has 14 residues. V lost 4 bases and J lost 6; bases outside the gene matches: 6. Germline V gives CDR1 SGHDN, CDR2 FVKESK. The chain's CDR3 is CASSRLTGLNEQFF. In DNA form, the CDR3 reads TGTGCCAGCAGCCGCCTGACAGGGCTCAATGAGCAGTTCTTC.

With respect to this clonotype: This sequence may be a read error, since a much larger clone differs from it by one base. J is TRBJ2-7 and V is TRBV27; TRBD2 is a possible D gene (5 bases). The DNA end is a closer match to TRBJ2-5, so the J assignment may be wrong. CDR3 length equals 13 residues. Germline CDR1 reads MNHEY; CDR2 reads SMNVEV (reference sequence). This chain's CDR3 is CAGSLREQETQYF. The CDR3 DNA reads as TGTGCCGGCAGTTTACGGGAACAAGAGACCCAGTACTTC.

About this clonotype itself: An end of the junction differs from the germline gene, which may be a read error. The chain carries TRBV28 and TRBJ2-1, with D perhaps TRBD1 (6 bases). The CDR3 runs 16 residues. CDR1 and CDR2 from the germline V gene are MDHEN and SYDVKM. CDR3 DNA sequence: TGTGCCAGCAGCCTACCTGGGGGCGGACCCTACGATGAGCAGTTCTTC. It is translated as CASSLPGGGPYDEQFF.

As to this clonotype: This clone may be a read error of a much larger clone one base away. V is TRBV28 and J is TRBJ2-7; D perhaps matches TRBD1 (5 bases). Germline V gene sequence: CDR1 MDHEN, CDR2 SYDVKM. The CDR3 loop spans 14 amino acids. V lost 2 bases and J lost 5, with 13 bases in between. The CDR3, as DNA: TGTGCCAGCAGTTTAAGACAGCTTAGAGACGAGCAGTACTTC. It yields the protein CASSLRQLRDEQYF.

The chain has TRBV12-3 or TRBV12-4 and TRBJ2-2, with TRBD1 matching over 8 bases. CDR3 length: 15 residues. V lost 3 bases to trimming and J lost 5 bases; unmatched junction nucleotides: 5. The CDR3 loop reads CASSFRDRWTGELFF. CDR3 bases: TGTGCCAGCAGTTTTCGGGACAGGTGGACCGGGGAGCTGTTTTTT.